This TCR beta chain was sequenced for a study of control samples from healthy donors and cancer patients. Clones were read by immunoSEQ multiplex PCR, and TCRdb kept only the in-frame ones, dropping some. Found here are about 150,000 clones, about 94% of them singletons; the top ten hold about 5%. In germline, CDR1 is SEHNR, CDR2 FQNEAQ (reference sequence). CDR3 length: 15 amino acids. Trimming pared 1 base from V and 6 bases from J, leaving 10 bases between. The chain is built from TRBV7-9 and TRBJ1-6; D not certain. The TCR originated in a middle-aged man in good health. The sequenced material came from blood. The CDR3 region is CASSLGEGTNSPLHF. CDR3 DNA sequence: TGTGCCAGCAGCTTAGGGGAGGGAACTAATTCACCCCTCCACTTT. The variable domain in full, completed from reference TRBV7-9 and TRBJ1-6, reads DTGVSQNPRHKITKRGQNVTFRCDPISEHNRLYWYRQTLGQGPEFLTYFQNEAQLEKSRLLSDRFSAERPKGSFSTLEIQRTEQGDSAMYLCASSLGEGTNSPLHFGNGTRLTVT.